This T cell receptor (beta chain) was observed in a study of long-term antiretroviral therapy in people with HIV. Broader study findings: Post-ART, diversity grew, though it stayed under transplant donor control levels. For ART adherence, viral resistance and therapy changes, no data were available.

The germline CDR1 and CDR2 sequences are MNHEY and SMNVEV (reference sequence). The CDR3 sequence is 14 residues long. Trimming at V came to 6 bases and at J to 9 bases, leaving 4 bases not matched to a gene. Each specimen consisted of roughly 1-11 million cryopreserved PBMC prior to extraction of DNA. Researchers ran immunoSEQ v3.0 at survey level. Each sample aimed for roughly 35,000-50,000 sequenced T-cell genomes. TCRdb keeps only in-frame clones here, not all; method: immunoSEQ multiplex PCR. This sample has about 11,000 clones, with roughly four fifths found just once. On this clone: Its antigen remains unknown.

The sample was unsorted PBMCs, taken approximately 7 years after starting antiretroviral therapy. The receptor comes from a man aged 50 to 59 with HIV. The chain uses TRBV27 and TRBJ2-1, with 14 bases lining up with TRBD2. The CDR3 DNA reads as TGTGCCAGCAGCTGGGGGACTAGCGGGGGTGAGCAGTTCTTC. It encodes CASSWGTSGGEQFF.